This T cell receptor beta chain was retrieved from a study of cytomegalovirus exposure and HLA in healthy donors. General study results and limits: Among TCR sequences, most were rare, though some public TCRs appeared in many donors. High sensitivity and specificity were reportedly achieved when the classifier diagnosed cytomegalovirus status.

Notes on this clone: Its antigen is as yet unknown.

The germline gives CDR1 LGHNA, CDR2 YNFKEQ. The CDR3 has 14 amino acids. Trimming pared 3 bases from V and 5 bases from J, leaving 13 bases between. Only in-frame clones appear in the TCRdb table, and some are missing; sequencing was by immunoSEQ multiplex PCR. The sample shows about 64,000 clones, around 89% of them seen only once. The sequenced sample consisted of PBMCs. The genes are TRBV4-2 and TRBJ2-5, with D possibly matching TRBD1 (6 bases). The clonotype comes from a woman younger than 30 in good health and CMV-seronegative. In nucleotides, the CDR3 is TGTGCCAGCAGCCAGAGGCACAGGGCGGAGACCCAGTACTTC. It encodes CASSQRHRAETQYF.